This section outlines one T cell receptor beta chain sequence together with its context. No antigen is known for it. Repertoires were generated with immunoSEQ multiplex PCR, while TCRdb's copy carries only in-frame clones and drops some. The sample has around 340,000 clones, 86% seen once. The source of the sample is a study of Ad26.COV2.S vaccination and SARS-CoV-2 variants. For the study at large: The COV1001 Ad26.COV2.S trial arm included the donor. Intramuscularly, Ad26.COV2.S was given either once or twice, 56 days apart.

The CDR3 runs 15 residues. The junction had 16 bases not matched to a gene; V was cut back by 7 bases and J by 8 bases. Germline CDR1 and CDR2: LNHDA and SQIVND (reference sequence). Study-wide findings and caveats: Analyses of TCR breadth and depth may have underestimated total T cell responses.

Treatment indicated: roughly 18 received Ad26.COV2.S at low or high dose, single or two shots; several received placebo; per-sample allocation not given. Repertoires come from day 63 after the first vaccine or placebo injection. This sequence was found in a person between 18 and 59 years old who received the Ad26.COV2.S COVID-19 vaccine or a placebo. The sequences come from peripheral blood, collected in a trial of Ad26.COV2.S vaccine versus placebo. The J gene is TRBJ1-2, the V gene TRBV19, with 7 bases fitting TRBD1. The CDR3 nucleotides are TGTGCCAGTACCCCCTCAGGGGGACACCTCCGGGGCTACACCTTC. Its protein is CASTPSGGHLRGYTF.